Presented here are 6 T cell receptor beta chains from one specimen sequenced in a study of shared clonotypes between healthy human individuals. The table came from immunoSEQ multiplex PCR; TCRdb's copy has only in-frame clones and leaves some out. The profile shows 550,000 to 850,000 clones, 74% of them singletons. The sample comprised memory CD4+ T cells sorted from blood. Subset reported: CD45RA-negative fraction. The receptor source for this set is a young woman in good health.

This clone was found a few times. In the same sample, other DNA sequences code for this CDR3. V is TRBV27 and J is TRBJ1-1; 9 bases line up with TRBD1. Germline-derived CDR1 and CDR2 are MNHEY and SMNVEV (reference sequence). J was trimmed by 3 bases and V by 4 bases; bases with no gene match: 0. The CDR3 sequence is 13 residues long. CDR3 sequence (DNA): TGTGCCAGCAGTTGGACAGGGGACACTGAAGCTTTCTTT. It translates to CASSWTGDTEAFF.

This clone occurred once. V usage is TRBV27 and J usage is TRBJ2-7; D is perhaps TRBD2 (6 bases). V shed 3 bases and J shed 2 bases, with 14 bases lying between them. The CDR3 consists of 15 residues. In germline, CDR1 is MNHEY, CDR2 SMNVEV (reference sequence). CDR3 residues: CASSFSGADPYEQYF. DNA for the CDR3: TGTGCCAGCAGTTTTTCGGGAGCGGACCCCTACGAGCAGTACTTC.

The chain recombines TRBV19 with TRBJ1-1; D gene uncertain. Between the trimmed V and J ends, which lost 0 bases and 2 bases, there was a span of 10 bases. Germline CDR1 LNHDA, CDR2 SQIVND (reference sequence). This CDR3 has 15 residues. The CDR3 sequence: CASSIDGRSNTEAFF. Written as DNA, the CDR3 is TGTGCCAGTAGTATAGATGGTCGCTCCAACACTGAAGCTTTCTTT. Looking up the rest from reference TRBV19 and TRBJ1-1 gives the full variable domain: DGGITQSPKYLFRKEGQNVTLSCEQNLNHDAMYWYRQDPGQGLRLIYYSQIVNDFQKGDIAEGYSVSREKKESFPLTVTSAQKNPTAFYLCASSIDGRSNTEAFFGQGTRLTVV.

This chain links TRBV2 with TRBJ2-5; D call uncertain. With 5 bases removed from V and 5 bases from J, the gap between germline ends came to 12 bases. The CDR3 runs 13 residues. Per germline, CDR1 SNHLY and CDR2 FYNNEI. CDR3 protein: CASSRPFRETQYF. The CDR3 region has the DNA TGTGCCAGCAGTCGCCCTTTCAGGGAGACCCAGTACTTC. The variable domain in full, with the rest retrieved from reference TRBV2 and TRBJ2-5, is EPEVTQTPSHQVTQMGQEVILRCVPISNHLYFYWYRQILGQKVEFLVSFYNNEISEKSEIFDDQFSVERPDGSNFTLKIRSTKLEDSAMYFCASSRPFRETQYFGPGTRLLVL.

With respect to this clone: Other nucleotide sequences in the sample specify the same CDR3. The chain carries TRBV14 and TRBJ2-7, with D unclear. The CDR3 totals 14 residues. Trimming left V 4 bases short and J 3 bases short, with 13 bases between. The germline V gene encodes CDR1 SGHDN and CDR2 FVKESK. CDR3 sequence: CASSPSLLHYEQYF. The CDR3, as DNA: TGTGCCAGCAGCCCGTCCCTACTCCACTACGAGCAGTACTTC.

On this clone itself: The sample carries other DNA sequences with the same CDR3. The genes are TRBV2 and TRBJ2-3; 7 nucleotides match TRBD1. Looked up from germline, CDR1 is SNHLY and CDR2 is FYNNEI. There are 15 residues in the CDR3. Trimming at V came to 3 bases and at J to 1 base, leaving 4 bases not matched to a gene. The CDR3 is CASSETGLGTDTQYF. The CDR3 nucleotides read TGTGCCAGCAGTGAGACAGGGTTGGGCACAGATACGCAGTATTTT.